The 10 T cell receptor beta chains below come from one sample, sequenced in a study of shared clonotypes between healthy human individuals. Method: immunoSEQ multiplex PCR; TCRdb's copy keeps in-frame clones and lacks some. The sample records 950,000 to 1,300,000 clones, about 75% being singletons. The specimen was memory CD4+ T cells sorted from blood. This sample's subset: CD45RA-negative fraction. The receptor set was obtained from a man between 18 and 29 years old in good health.

The rearrangement joins TRBV5-1 to TRBJ2-1; 8 bases line up with TRBD2. Losses at the gene ends were 3 bases for V and 1 base for J; bases not matched to a gene: 3. The CDR3 runs 15 residues. The germline gives CDR1 SGHRS, CDR2 YFSETQ. CDR3 DNA sequence: TGCGCCAGCAGCTACCCGGGGGGGTCCTACAATGAGCAGTTCTTC. It codes for CASSYPGGSYNEQFF.

The V gene is TRBV30, the J gene TRBJ1-5; D unclear. The CDR3 has 14 amino acids. V dropped 0 bases and J dropped 0 bases, with 6 bases sitting between them. Germline loops: CDR1 GTSNPN, CDR2 SVGIG (reference sequence). The DNA of the CDR3 is TGTGCCTGGAGTGTGCACGTTAGCAATCAGCCCCAGCATTTT. This encodes CAWSVHVSNQPQHF.

V usage is TRBV28 and J usage is TRBJ1-3; D is undetermined. This CDR3 is built from 16 residues. Germline V gene data show CDR1 as MDHEN and CDR2 as SYDVKM. Trimming shortened V by 2 bases and J by 0 bases, and 11 bases separated the two germline ends. CDR3: CASSLERLDSGNTIYF. Here the CDR3 DNA reads TGTGCCAGCAGTTTAGAGAGGTTGGACTCTGGAAACACCATATATTTT.

V usage is TRBV28 and J usage is TRBJ1-2; D gene uncertain. Looked up from germline, CDR1 is MDHEN and CDR2 is SYDVKM. Trimming shortened V by 1 base and J by 4 bases, and 13 bases separated the two germline ends. This CDR3 spans 15 amino acids. The CDR3 loop is CASSLLAVGSYGYTF. CDR3 bases: TGTGCCAGCAGTTTATTGGCGGTAGGAAGCTATGGCTACACCTTC.

This chain joins TRBV29-1 and TRBJ2-5; D tentatively reads TRBD1 or TRBD2 (5 bases each). Germline loops: CDR1 SQVTM, CDR2 ANQGSEA. V was pared by 7 bases and J by 3 bases, with 18 bases between. CDR3 length equals 14 residues. This CDR3 reads CSGGGLATKETQYF. The DNA for the CDR3 is TGCAGCGGGGGCGGATTAGCGACCAAAGAGACCCAGTACTTC.

This sequence joins TRBV5-6 and TRBJ2-1, with 9 bases lining up with TRBD2. Trimming at V came to 0 bases and at J to 4 bases, leaving 5 bases not matched to a gene. Germline CDR1 is SGHDT and CDR2 is YYEEEE. This CDR3 has 16 residues. The CDR3 DNA sequence: TGTGCCAGCAGCTTGGCCTGGCTAGCGGGATACAATGAGCAGTTCTTC. Amino acid sequence: CASSLAWLAGYNEQFF.

V usage is TRBV6-1 and J usage is TRBJ1-1; D call uncertain. The CDR3 length is 13 residues. V shed 7 bases and J shed 1 base, with 10 bases lying between them. In germline, CDR1 is MNHNS, CDR2 SASEGT. The CDR3 DNA follows: TGTGCCAGCATAACAGTATCGAACACTGAAGCTTTCTTT. Protein sequence: CASITVSNTEAFF.

The CDR3 region has the DNA TGCAGCGTTGAAACGGGGAGCGGGACGTACAATGAGCAGTTCTTC. Protein product: CSVETGSGTYNEQFF. The chain recombines TRBV29-1 with TRBJ2-1; 7 bases are shared with TRBD2. The length of the CDR3 is 15 residues. CDR1 SQVTM and CDR2 ANQGSEA come from the germline V gene. With 2 bases clipped from V and 4 bases from J, the junction kept 8 bases outside the gene matches.

The chain employs TRBV6-1 and TRBJ1-1; 11 bases agree with TRBD1. Trimming removed 4 bases from V and 10 bases from J; junction bases left unmatched: 11. Looked up from germline, CDR1 is MNHNS and CDR2 is SASEGT. The CDR3 has 15 amino acids. The CDR3 DNA is TGTGCCAGCAGTGCCTACCTGGGACAGGGGGAAATAGCTTTCTTT. This translates into CASSAYLGQGEIAFF.

The chain joins TRBV28 to TRBJ1-5; D ambiguous. The CDR3 covers 13 residues. Trimming left V 9 bases short and J 3 bases short, with 12 bases between. Germline V lookup: CDR1 MDHEN, CDR2 SYDVKM. The CDR3 DNA is TGTGCCAGTTGGACCCAGGACAATCAGCCCCAGCATTTT. Amino acids: CASWTQDNQPQHF.